This TCR beta chain appears in the sequencing data of a study of CXCR3-negative and CXCR3-positive naive CD8 T cells. Study overall: Each library gave roughly 1.4 +/- 0.3 million of 140 million or so TRB reads. Study-level results: The majority of assays used fresh PBMCs, and CXCR3 expression partially decreased after cryopreservation. Across naive subsets, surface CD5 expression was comparable, and TCR strength was inferred from properties of the TRB CDR3. Diversity in memory CD8+ cells fell much lower than the comparably high levels seen in both naive subsets.

The libraries of TRB cDNA were constructed through 5' RACE using UMI labels. TCRdb reanalyzed the 5' RACE reads and collapses them to one entry per CDR3 protein, without DNA. This table holds 56,000 or so distinct CDR3 sequences. The CDR3 extends over 17 amino acids. CDR1 SQVTM and CDR2 ANQGSEA come from the germline V gene. Notes on this clonotype: The antigen is undetermined.

The material sequenced was memory CD8+ T cells from blood. This TCR was recovered from a human donor in good health. Some clones in this sample may be carry-over from other donors' samples. The chain carries TRBV29-1 and TRBJ2-1; checking the TCRdb D call of TRBD2 is not possible without DNA. CDR3 sequence: CSVGGLAGLSSYNEQFF.